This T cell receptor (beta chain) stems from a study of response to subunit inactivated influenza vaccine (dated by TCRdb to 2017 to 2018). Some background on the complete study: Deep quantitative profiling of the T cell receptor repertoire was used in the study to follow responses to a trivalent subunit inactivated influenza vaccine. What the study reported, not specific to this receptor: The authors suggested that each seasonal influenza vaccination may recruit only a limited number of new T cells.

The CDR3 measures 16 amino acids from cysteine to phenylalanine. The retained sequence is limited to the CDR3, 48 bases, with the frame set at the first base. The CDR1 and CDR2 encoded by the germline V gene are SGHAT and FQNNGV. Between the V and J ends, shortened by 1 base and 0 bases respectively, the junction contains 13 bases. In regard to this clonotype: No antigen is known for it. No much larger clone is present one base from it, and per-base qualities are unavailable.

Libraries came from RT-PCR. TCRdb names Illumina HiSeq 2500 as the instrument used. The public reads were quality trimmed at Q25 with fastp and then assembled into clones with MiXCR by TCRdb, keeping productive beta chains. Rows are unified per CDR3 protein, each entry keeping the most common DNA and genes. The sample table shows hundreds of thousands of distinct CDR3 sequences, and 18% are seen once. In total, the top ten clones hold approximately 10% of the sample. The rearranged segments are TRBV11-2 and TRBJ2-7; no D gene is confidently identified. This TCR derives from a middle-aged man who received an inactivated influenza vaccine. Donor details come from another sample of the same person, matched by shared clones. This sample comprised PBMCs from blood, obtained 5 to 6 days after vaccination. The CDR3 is CASSLASYGTSYEQYF. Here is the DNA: TGTGCCAGCAGCTTAGCTAGTTACGGAACCTCCTACGAGCAGTACTTC.